What follows is one T cell receptor (beta chain) and its context. This record belongs to a study of blood T cell repertoires in COVID-19. Background on the study: Acute and convalescent COVID-19 samples came from the United States, Italy and Spain.

Trimming took off 2 bases at V and 5 bases at J, with 12 bases between the two ends. The CDR3 consists of 13 residues. CDR1 and CDR2 (germline): SQVTM, ANQGSEA. In the original analysis: Estimation of nucleated cell counts was performed using reference gene primer amplification. Only in-frame clones appear in the TCRdb table, and some are missing; sequencing was by immunoSEQ multiplex PCR. V and J calls plus clone size are reproduced from that table; the DNA served to infer D and trimming. The table records roughly 70,000 clones, 80% of them present only once. The TCR originated in a human donor in a cohort sampled during active COVID-19. The sample consisted of peripheral blood. The chain combines TRBV29-1 with TRBJ1-2; D is undetermined. CDR3 protein: CSVERHNSYGYTF. Here the CDR3 DNA reads TGCAGCGTTGAACGTCACAATTCGTATGGCTACACCTTC.